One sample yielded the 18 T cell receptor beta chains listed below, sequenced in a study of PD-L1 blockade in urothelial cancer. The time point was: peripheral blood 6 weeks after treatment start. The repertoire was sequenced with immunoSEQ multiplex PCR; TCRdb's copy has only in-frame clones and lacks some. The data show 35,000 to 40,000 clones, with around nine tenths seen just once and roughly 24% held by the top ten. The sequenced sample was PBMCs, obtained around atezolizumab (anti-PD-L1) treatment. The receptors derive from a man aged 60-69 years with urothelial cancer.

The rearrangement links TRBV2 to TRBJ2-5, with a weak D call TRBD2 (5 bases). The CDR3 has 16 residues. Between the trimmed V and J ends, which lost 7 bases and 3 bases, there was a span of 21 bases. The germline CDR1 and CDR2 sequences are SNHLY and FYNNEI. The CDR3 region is CASTPPRRTGEETQYF. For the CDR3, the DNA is TGTGCCAGCACCCCGCCCAGGCGGACTGGCGAAGAGACCCAGTACTTC. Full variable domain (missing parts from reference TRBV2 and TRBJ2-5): EPEVTQTPSHQVTQMGQEVILRCVPISNHLYFYWYRQILGQKVEFLVSFYNNEISEKSEIFDDQFSVERPDGSNFTLKIRSTKLEDSAMYFCASTPPRRTGEETQYFGPGTRLLVL.

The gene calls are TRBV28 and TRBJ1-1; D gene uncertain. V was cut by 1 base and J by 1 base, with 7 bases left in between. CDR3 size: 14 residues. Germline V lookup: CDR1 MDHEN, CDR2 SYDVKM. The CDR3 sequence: CASSLSVSNTEAFF. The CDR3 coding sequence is TGTGCCAGCAGTTTATCGGTCTCGAACACTGAAGCTTTCTTT. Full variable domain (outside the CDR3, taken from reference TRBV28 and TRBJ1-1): DVKVTQSSRYLVKRTGEKVFLECVQDMDHENMFWYRQDPGLGLRLIYFSYDVKMKEKGDIPEGYSVSREKKERFSLILESASTNQTSMYLCASSLSVSNTEAFFGQGTRLTVV.

The CDR3 nucleotides are TGTGCCAGCAGCTTAGGTGGGGACAGGGGGCTTCAGCCCCAGCATTTT. Its protein is CASSLGGDRGLQPQHF. The gene calls are TRBV7-9 and TRBJ1-5; 12 bases are a match to TRBD1. The CDR3 runs to 16 residues. Per germline, CDR1 SEHNR and CDR2 FQNEAQ (reference sequence). Trimming took 1 base from V and 6 from J; bases not matched to a gene: 4.

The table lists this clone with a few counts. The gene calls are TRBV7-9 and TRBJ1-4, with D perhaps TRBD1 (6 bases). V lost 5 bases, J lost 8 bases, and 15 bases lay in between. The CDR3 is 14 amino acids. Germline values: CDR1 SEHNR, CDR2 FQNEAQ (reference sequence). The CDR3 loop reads CASSRTTGREKLFF. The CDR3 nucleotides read TGTGCCAGCAGCCGCACGACAGGTCGAGAAAAACTGTTTTTT. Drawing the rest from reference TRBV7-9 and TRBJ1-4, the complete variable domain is DTGVSQNPRHKITKRGQNVTFRCDPISEHNRLYWYRQTLGQGPEFLTYFQNEAQLEKSRLLSDRFSAERPKGSFSTLEIQRTEQGDSAMYLCASSRTTGREKLFFGSGTQLSVL.

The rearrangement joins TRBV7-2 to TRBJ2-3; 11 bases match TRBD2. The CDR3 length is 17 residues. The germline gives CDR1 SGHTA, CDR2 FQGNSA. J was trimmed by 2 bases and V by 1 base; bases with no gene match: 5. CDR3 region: CASSLGRLAGPTDTQYF. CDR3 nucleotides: TGTGCCAGCAGCTTAGGCCGACTAGCGGGGCCCACAGATACGCAGTATTTT.

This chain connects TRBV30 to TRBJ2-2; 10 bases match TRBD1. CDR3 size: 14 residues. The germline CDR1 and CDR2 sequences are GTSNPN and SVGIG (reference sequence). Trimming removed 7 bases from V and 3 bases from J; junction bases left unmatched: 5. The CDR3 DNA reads TGTGCCTTTGACAGGGGGCTGGACACCGGGGAGCTGTTTTTT. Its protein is CAFDRGLDTGELFF.

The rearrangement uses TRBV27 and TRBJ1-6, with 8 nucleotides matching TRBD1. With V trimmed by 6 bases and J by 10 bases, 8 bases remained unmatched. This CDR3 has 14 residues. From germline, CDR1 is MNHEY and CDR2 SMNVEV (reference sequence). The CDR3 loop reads CASRRRTGYSPLHF. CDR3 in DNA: TGTGCCAGCAGACGTAGGACAGGGTACTCACCCCTCCACTTT.

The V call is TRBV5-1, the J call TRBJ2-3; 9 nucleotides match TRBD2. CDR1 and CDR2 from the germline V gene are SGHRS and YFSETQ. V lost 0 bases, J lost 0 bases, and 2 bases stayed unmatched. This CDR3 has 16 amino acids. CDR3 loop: CASSLGLAVSTDTQYF. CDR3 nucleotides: TGCGCCAGCAGCTTGGGACTAGCGGTTAGCACAGATACGCAGTATTTT.

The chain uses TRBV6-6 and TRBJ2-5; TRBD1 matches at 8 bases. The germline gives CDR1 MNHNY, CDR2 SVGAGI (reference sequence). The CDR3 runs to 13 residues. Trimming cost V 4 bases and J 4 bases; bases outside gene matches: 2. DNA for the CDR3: TGTGCCAGCAGTTTCAGGGGGCCAGAGACCCAGTACTTC. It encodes CASSFRGPETQYF.

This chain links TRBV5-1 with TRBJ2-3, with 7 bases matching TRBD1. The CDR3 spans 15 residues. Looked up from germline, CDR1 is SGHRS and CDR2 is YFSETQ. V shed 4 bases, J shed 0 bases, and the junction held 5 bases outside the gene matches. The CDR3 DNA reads TGCGCCAGCAGCCTCGGGACAGTTAGCACAGATACGCAGTATTTT. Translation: CASSLGTVSTDTQYF.

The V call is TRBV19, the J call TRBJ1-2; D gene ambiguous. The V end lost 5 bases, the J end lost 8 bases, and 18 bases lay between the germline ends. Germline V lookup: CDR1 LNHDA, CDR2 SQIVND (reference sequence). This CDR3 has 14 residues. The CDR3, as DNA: TGTGCCAGTAGTCCGGGTAGGCCCGAGAAGGGCTACACCTTC. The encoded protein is CASSPGRPEKGYTF.

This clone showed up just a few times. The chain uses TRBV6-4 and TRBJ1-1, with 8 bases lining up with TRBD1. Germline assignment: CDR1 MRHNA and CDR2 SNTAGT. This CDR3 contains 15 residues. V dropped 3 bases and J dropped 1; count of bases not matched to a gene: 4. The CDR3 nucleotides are TGTGCCAGCAGTGAATCGGGGACAGGGAACACTGAAGCTTTCTTT. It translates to CASSESGTGNTEAFF.

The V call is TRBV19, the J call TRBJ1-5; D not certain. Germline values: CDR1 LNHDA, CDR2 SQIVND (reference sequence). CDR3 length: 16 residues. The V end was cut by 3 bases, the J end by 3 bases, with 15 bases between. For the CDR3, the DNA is TGTGCCAGTAGTATTACCATGGCAGGAACCAATCAGCCCCAGCATTTT. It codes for CASSITMAGTNQPQHF.

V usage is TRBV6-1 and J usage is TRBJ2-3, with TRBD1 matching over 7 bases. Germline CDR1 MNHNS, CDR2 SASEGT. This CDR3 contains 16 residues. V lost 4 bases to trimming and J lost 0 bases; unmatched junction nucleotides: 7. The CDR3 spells CASSGPQGSSTDTQYF. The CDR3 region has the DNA TGTGCCAGCAGTGGGCCACAGGGGTCTAGCACAGATACGCAGTATTTT.

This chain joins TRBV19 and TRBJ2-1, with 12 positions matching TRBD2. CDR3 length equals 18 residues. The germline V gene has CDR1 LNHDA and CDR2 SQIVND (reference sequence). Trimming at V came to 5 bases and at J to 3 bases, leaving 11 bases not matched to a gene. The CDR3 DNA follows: TGTGCCAGTAGTCCGCCTAGCGGGAGGGCCCGTAACTACAATGAGCAGTTCTTC. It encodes CASSPPSGRARNYNEQFF.

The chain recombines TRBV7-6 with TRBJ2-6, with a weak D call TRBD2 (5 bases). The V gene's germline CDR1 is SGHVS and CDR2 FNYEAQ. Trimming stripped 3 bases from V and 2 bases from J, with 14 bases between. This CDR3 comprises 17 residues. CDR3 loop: CASSLRAESPGANVLTF. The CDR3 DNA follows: TGTGCCAGCAGCTTGAGGGCAGAGAGCCCTGGGGCCAACGTCCTGACTTTC.

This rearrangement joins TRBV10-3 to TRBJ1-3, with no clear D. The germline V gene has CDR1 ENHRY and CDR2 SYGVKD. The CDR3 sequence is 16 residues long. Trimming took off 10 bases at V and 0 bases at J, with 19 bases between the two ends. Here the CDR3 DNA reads TGTGCCACCACAAGCGGTGGGCGAATCTCTGGAAACACCATATATTTT. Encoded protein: CATTSGGRISGNTIYF.

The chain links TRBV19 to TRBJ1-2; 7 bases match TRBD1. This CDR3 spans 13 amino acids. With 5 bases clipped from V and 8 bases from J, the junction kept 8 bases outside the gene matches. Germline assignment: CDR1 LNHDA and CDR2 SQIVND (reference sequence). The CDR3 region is CASSPRDRDGYTF. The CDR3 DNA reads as TGTGCCAGTAGTCCCAGAGACAGGGACGGCTACACCTTC.